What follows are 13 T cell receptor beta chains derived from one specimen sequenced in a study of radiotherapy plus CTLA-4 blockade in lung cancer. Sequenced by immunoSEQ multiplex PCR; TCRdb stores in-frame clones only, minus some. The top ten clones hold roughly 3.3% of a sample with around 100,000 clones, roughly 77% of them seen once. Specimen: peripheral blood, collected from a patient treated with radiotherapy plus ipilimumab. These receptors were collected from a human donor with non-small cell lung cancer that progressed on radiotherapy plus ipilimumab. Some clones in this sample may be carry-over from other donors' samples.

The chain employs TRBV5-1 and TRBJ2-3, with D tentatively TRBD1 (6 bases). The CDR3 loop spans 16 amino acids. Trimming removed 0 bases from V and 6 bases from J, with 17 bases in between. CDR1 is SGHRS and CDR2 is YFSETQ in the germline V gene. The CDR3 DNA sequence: TGCGCCAGCAGCTTGGCCATCAGGGGCCCGGGGGATACGCAGTATTTT. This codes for CASSLAIRGPGDTQYF.

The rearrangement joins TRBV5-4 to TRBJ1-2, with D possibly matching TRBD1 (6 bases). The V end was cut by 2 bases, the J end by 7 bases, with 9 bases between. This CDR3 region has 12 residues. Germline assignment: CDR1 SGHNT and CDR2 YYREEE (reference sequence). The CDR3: CASSFTGIGYTF. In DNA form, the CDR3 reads TGTGCCAGCAGCTTTACAGGGATTGGCTACACCTTC.

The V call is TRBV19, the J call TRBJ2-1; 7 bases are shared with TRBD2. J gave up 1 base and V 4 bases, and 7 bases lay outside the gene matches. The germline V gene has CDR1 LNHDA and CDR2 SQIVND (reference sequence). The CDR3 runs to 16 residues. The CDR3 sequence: CASSTLGRGSYNEQFF. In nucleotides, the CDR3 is TGTGCCAGTAGTACCTTGGGGCGGGGGTCCTACAATGAGCAGTTCTTC.

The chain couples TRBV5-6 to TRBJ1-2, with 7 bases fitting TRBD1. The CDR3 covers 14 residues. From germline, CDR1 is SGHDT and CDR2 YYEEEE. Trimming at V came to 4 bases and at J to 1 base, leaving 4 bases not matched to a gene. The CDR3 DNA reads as TGTGCCAGCAGCCGGGACAGCTTTAACTATGGCTACACCTTC. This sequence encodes CASSRDSFNYGYTF.

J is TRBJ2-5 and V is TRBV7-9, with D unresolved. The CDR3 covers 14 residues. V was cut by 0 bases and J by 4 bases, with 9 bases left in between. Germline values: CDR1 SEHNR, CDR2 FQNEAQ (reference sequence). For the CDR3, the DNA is TGTGCCAGCAGCTTAGCGGTGAAGGCAGAGACCCAGTACTTC. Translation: CASSLAVKAETQYF. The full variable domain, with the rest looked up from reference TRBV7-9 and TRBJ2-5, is DTGVSQNPRHKITKRGQNVTFRCDPISEHNRLYWYRQTLGQGPEFLTYFQNEAQLEKSRLLSDRFSAERPKGSFSTLEIQRTEQGDSAMYLCASSLAVKAETQYFGPGTRLLVL.

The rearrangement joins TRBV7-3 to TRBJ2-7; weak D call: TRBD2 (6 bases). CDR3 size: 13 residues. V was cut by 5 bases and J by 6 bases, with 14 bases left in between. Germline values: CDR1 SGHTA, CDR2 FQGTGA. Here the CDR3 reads CASSDTRLGEQYF. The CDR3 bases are TGTGCCAGCAGCGATACTCGACTAGGCGAGCAGTACTTC. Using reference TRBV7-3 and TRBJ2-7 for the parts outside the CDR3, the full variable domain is GAGVSQTPSNKVTEKGKYVELRCDPISGHTALYWYRQSLGQGPEFLIYFQGTGAADDSGLPNDRFFAVRPEGSVSTLKIQRTERGDSAVYLCASSDTRLGEQYFGPGTRLTVT.

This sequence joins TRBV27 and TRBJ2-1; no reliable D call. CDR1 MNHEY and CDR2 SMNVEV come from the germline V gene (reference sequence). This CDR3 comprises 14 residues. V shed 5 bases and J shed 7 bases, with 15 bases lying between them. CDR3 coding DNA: TGTGCCAGCAGTCCCCAGGCCCTCGGGAATGAGCAGTTCTTC. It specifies CASSPQALGNEQFF.

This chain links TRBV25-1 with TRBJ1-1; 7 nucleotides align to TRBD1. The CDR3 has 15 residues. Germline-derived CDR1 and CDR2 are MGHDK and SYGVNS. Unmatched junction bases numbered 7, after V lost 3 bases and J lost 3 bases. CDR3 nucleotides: TGTGCCAGCAGTGATCAAGGGGGCGCGGACACTGAAGCTTTCTTT. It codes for CASSDQGGADTEAFF. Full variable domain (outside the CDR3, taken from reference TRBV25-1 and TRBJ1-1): EADIYQTPRYLVIGTGKKITLECSQTMGHDKMYWYQQDPGMELHLIHYSYGVNSTEKGDLSSESTVSRIRTEHFPLTLESARPSHTSQYLCASSDQGGADTEAFFGQGTRLTVV.

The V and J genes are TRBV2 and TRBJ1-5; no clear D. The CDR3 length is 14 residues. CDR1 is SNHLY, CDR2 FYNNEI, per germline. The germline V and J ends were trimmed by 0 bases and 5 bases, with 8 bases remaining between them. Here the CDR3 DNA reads TGTGCCAGCAGTGAAGCGCGTGGGGATCAGCCCCAGCATTTT. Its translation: CASSEARGDQPQHF.

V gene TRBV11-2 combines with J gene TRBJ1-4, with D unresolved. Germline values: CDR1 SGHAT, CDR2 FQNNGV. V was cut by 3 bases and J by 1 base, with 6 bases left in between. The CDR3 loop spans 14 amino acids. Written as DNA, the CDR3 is TGTGCCAGCAGCTTCTCAGGAACTAATGAAAAACTGTTTTTT. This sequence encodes CASSFSGTNEKLFF.

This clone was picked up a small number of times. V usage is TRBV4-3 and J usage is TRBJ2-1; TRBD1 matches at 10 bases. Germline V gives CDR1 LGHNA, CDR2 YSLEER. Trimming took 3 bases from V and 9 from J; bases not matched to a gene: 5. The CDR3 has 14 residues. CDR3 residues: CASSHRQGASEQFF. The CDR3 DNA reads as TGCGCCAGCAGCCATCGACAGGGGGCTAGTGAGCAGTTCTTC.

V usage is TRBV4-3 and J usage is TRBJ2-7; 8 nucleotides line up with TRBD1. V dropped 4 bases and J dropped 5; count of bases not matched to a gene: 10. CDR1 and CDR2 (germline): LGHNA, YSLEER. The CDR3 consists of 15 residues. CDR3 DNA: TGCGCCAGCAGCCCGGAAAGACAGGGGCCTAACGAGCAGTACTTC. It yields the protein CASSPERQGPNEQYF.

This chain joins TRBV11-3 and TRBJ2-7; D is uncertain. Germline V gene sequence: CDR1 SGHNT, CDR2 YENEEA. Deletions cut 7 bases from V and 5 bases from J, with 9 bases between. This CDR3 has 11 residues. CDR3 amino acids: CASTQSHEQYF. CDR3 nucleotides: TGTGCCAGCACCCAATCACACGAGCAGTACTTC.